The present T cell receptor (beta chain) was sequenced within a study of blood T cell repertoires in COVID-19. Study overall: Nucleic acid was either cDNA or gDNA, and it came from T cells, B-cell-depleted T cells, or PBMCs.

The CDR3 loop spans 14 amino acids. Germline assignment: CDR1 SGHTA and CDR2 FQGNSA. The V end was cut by 5 bases, the J end by 6 bases, with 17 bases between. In the original workflow: The assay estimated nucleated cells by amplifying reference gene primers. Here immunoSEQ multiplex PCR was the method, and the copy in TCRdb shows in-frame clones only, minus some. V, J and clone size reflect that table, while D and trimming were determined from the DNA. The table lists nearly 100,000 clones, approximately 86% of them singletons. Material for sequencing was peripheral blood. This chain links TRBV7-2 with TRBJ2-7; D perhaps matches TRBD2 (6 bases). The clonotype was recovered from an elderly man with acute or convalescent COVID-19. CDR3 in amino acids: CASSPRGGQTEQYF. In nucleotides, the CDR3 is TGTGCCAGCAGCCCGAGGGGAGGCCAAACCGAGCAGTACTTC.